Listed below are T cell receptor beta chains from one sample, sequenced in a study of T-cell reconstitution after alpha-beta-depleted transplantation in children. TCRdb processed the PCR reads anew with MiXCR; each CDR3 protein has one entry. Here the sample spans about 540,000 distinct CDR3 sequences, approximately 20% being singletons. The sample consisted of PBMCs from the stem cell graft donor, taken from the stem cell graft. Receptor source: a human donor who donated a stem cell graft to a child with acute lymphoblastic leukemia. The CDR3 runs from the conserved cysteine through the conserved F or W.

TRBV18 CASSPWRQNLNQPQHF
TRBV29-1 CSVEGVQEVSENTIYF
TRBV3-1 CASSITRGARDEQYF
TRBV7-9 CASSLIGGGEQYF
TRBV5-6 CASSPRGGPSGELFF
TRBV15 CATSIGTGGGYGYTF
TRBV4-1 CASSRQLERVGGGELFF
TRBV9 CASSPIGTGIYEQYF
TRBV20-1 CSASGRRTSGRVPPNEQFF
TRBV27 CASSFGGDTEAFF
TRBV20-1 CSARDRPSGKYEQYF
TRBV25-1 CASSEYGAGTNEKLFF
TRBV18 CASYYEGATEAFF
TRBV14 CASSQVGSAEAFF
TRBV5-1 CASSRTPGQGADSNQPQHF
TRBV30 CAWSGDREVPEAFF
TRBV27 CASSSPRGRVGNEQFF
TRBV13 CASSSTPQGNTGELFF
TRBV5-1 CASILLGLPDEQFF
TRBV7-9 CASSLEWGQGVNEQYF
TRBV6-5 CASSSETGLPYGYTF
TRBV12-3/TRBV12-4 CASRARTGRRDTEAFF
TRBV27 CASSSGLTEAFF
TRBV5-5 CASSLLRAYEQYF
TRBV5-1 CASSLTEPQETQYF
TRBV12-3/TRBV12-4 CASSLEESDGDTQYF
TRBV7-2 CASSSDRGANTEAFF
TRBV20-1 CSAPWGRGLTDTQYF
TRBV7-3 CASSPGGRLTDTQYF
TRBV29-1 CSVVRQARSTDTQYF
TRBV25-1 CASSVKQETQYF